This T cell receptor beta chain is from a study of technical replicates of blood from a handful of donors (dated by TCRdb to 2017 to 2019). Including cysteine and phenylalanine, the CDR3 has 13 amino acids. The CDR3 DNA has 39 bases and is translated from base 1. Trimming leaves V shorter by 6 bases and J shorter by 8 bases, with the junction holding 7 bases beyond the gene matches. As encoded in the germline V gene, CDR1 is MRHNA while CDR2 is SNTAGT. Libraries were constructed by the immunoSEQ multiplex PCR assay. TCRdb took this table from immuneACCESS and kept in-frame rearrangements with V and J called. Such tables lack part of the clones; where checked against another copy, unresolved V genes explain under half of the gap, and the rest is unexplained. The sample data list 44,000 or so clones, and roughly 92% of these were observed just once. The top ten clones comprise 3.9% of the sample. Notes on this clone: The antigen it recognizes is unknown. The record has no base qualities; no much larger clone is one base away.

The chain is made from TRBV6-4 and TRBJ2-1; 7 bases in between match TRBD2. The material sequenced was PBMCs. The TCR originated in a human donor in good health. Some clones in this sample may be carry-over from other donors' samples. This receptor has the CDR3 CASSREEGDEQFF. The DNA reads as follows: TGTGCCAGCAGCCGGGAGGAAGGAGATGAGCAGTTCTTC.